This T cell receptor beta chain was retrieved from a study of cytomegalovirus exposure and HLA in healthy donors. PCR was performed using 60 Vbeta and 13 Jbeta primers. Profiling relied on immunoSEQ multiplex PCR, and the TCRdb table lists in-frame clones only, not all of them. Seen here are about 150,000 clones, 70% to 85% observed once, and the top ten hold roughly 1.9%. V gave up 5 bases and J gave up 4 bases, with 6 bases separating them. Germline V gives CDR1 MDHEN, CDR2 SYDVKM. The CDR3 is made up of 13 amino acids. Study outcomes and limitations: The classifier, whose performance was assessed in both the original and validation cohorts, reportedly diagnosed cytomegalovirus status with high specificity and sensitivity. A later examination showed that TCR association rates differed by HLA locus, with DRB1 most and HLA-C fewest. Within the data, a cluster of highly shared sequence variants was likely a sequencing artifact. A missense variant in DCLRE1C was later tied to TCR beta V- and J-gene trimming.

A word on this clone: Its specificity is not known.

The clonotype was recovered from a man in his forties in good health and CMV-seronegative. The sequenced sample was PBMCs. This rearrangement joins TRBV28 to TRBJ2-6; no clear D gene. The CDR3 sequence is CASSPPGANVLTF. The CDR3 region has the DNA TGTGCCAGCAGTCCTCCGGGGGCCAACGTCCTGACTTTC.